This TCR beta chain was retrieved from a study of Tregs in tolerant kidney transplant recipients. Unstimulated Tregs (CD4+CD25+CD127-) and CD4+CD25- non-Tregs were sorted from PBMCs. CDR1 is SGHAT, CDR2 FQNNGV, per germline. The CDR3 extends over 15 amino acids. V was trimmed by 5 bases and J by 0 bases, leaving 11 bases between them. The table came from immunoSEQ multiplex PCR; TCRdb's copy has only in-frame clones and leaves some out. Of some 74,000 clones in the sample, around 93% were seen once. Note on this clone: Its cognate antigen is unknown.

Study outcomes and limitations: Findings come from small patient numbers and require larger validation. Changing PCR primers prevented nucleotide comparison between some patients' samples.

The V and J genes are TRBV11-2 and TRBJ2-1, with TRBD2 as a possible D gene (5 bases). Source: Tregs from blood, taken before the transplant. The origin of this receptor is a human donor who received a combined kidney and bone marrow transplant. Here the CDR3 DNA reads TGTGCCAGCAGCCTAACTAGTAGCTCCTACAATGAGCAGTTCTTC. Protein: CASSLTSSSYNEQFF. Full variable domain (remainder filled in from reference TRBV11-2 and TRBJ2-1): EAGVAQSPRYKIIEKRQSVAFWCNPISGHATLYWYQQILGQGPKLLIQFQNNGVVDDSQLPKDRFSAERLKGVDSTLKIQPAKLEDSAVYLCASSLTSSSYNEQFFGPGTRLTVL.